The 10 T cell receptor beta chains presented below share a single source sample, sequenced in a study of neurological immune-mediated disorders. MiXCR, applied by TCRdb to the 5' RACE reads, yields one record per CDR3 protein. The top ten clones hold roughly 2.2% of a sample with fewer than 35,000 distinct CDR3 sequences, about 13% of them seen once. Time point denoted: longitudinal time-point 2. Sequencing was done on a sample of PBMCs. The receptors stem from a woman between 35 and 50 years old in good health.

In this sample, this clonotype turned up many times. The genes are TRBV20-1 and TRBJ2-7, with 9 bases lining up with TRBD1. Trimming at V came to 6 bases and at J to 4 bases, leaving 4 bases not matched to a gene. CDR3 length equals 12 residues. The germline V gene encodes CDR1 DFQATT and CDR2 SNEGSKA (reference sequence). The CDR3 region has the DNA TGCAGTGCCACGGACAGGGGTTACGAGCAGTACTTC. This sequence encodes CSATDRGYEQYF.

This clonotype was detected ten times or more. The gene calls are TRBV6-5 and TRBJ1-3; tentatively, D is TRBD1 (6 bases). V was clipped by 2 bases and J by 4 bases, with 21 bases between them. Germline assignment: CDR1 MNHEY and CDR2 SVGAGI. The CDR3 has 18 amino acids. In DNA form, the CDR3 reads TGTGCCAGCAGTTACCAGTGGAGCGTCGGGGGGCTCGGAAACACCATATATTTT. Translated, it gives CASSYQWSVGGLGNTIYF.

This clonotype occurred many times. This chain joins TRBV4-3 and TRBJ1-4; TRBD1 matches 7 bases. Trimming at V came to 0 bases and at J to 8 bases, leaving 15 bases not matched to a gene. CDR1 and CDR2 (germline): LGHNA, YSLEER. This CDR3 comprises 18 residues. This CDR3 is CASSQDPRGQPRGEKLFF. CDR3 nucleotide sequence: TGCGCCAGCAGCCAAGATCCCCGGGGACAGCCTAGGGGAGAAAAACTGTTTTTT.

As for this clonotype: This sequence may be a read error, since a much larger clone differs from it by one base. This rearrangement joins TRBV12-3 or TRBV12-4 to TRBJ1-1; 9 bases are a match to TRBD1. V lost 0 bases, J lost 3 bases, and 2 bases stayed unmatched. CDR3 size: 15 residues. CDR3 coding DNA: TGTGCCAGCAGTTTAGCCTGGACAGGGGACACTGAAGCTTTCTTT. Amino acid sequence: CASSLAWTGDTEAFF.

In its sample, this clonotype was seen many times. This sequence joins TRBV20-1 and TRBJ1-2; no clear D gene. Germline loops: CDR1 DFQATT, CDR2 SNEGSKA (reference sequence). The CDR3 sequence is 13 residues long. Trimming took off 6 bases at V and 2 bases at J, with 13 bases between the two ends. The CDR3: CSAQIHENYGYTF. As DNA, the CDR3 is TGCAGTGCCCAGATTCACGAGAACTATGGCTACACCTTC.

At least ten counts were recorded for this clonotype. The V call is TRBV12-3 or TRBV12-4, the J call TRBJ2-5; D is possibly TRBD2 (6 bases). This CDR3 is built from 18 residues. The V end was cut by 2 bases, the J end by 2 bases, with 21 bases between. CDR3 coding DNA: TGTGCCAGCAGTTTATTTCTTTTGGCTAGCGCTTATCAAGAGACCCAGTACTTC. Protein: CASSLFLLASAYQETQYF.

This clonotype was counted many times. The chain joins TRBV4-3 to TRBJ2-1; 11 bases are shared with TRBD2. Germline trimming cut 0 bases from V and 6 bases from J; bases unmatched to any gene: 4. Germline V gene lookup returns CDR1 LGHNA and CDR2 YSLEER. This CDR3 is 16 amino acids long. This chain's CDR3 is CASSQDRGTSGNEQFF. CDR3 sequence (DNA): TGCGCCAGCAGCCAAGATCGTGGGACTAGCGGCAATGAGCAGTTCTTC.

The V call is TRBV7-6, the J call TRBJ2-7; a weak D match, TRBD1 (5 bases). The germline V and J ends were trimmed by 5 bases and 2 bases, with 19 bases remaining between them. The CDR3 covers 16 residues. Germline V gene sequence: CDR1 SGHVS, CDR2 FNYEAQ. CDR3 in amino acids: CASSIGRGGGPYEQYF. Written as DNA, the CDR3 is TGTGCCAGCAGCATAGGTAGGGGCGGTGGGCCCTACGAGCAGTACTTC.

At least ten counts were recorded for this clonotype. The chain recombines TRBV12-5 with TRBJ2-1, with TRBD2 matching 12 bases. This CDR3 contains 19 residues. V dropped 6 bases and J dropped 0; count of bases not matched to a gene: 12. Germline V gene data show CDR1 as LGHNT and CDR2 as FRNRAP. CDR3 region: CASGTTSGGPGSSYNEQFF. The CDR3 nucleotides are TGTGCTAGTGGGACTACTAGCGGGGGGCCTGGGAGCTCCTACAATGAGCAGTTCTTC.

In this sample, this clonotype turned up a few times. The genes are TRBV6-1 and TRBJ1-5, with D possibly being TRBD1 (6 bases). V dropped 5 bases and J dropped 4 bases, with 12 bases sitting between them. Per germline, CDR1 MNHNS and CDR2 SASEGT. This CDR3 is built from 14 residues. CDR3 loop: CASSLDSWNQPQHF. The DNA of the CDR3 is TGTGCCAGCAGTCTGGACAGTTGGAATCAGCCCCAGCATTTT.